Described below is a single T cell receptor beta chain sequence and its context. Its antigen is unknown. The sample holds no much larger clone one base away, and base qualities are not on file. V drops 6 bases and J drops 0 bases, leaving 12 bases in between. CDR1 is given as LGHNA and CDR2 as YSLEER, both from the germline V gene. The CDR3 numbers 15 residues from cysteine through phenylalanine. CDR3 DNA is the only sequence kept; it has 45 bases, read in frame from the first base. The label giving this sample's treatment or condition can be read as: live attenuated yellow fever vaccine strain. At each blood-draw timepoint, two biological replicates of bulk PBMCs were obtained. A standard Ficoll-Paque protocol was used to isolate PBMCs from peripheral blood. TriZol was used to extract RNA from bulk PBMCs, from CD4 and CD8 fractions, and from dextramer-positive and dextramer-negative fractions. TCR cDNA was synthesized by 5'RACE template switching, through which a universal primer site and unique molecular identifiers were introduced. cDNA synthesis was primed from both the TCR alpha and TCR beta constant segments. Two PCR steps were used to amplify libraries, with sample barcodes and sequencing adapters being added in the second step. Sequencing of libraries was done on Illumina HiSeq 2500 (2x100 bp) or NovaSeq (2x150 bp). For the original study's pipeline: MIGEC was used to demultiplex reads and collapse the reads into UMI consensus sequences, and MiXCR was used for V(D)J alignment. Vaccine-responding clonotypes were identified with edgeR using replicate PBMC samples, with FDR below 0.01 and a log2 fold change above 5 up to day 15 being required. CD4 or CD8 identity was assigned to each bulk clonotype according to whether the clonotype was present at higher abundance in the sequenced CD4 repertoire or the sequenced CD8 repertoire. TCRdb itself trimmed the public reads at Q25 with fastp, ran MiXCR and retained productive beta chains. Rows are combined by CDR3 protein, so each entry shows the most common genes and DNA. TCRdb's processing, not the authors', yielded these V and J calls. The sample data list approximately 340,000 distinct CDR3 sequences, and 8.5% to 9% of these were observed just once. The leading ten clones occupy about a sixth of the sample.

The data stem from a study of T cells after yellow fever vaccination (dated by TCRdb to between 2019 and 2020). Describing the broader study: The SMART-Seq v4 Ultra Low Input RNA kit was used to prepare libraries from fractions with low cell numbers. To follow T-cell clones before and after both primary and booster YFV17D yellow fever vaccination, bulk TCR alpha and beta repertoires underwent longitudinal sequencing. Two healthy male donors, one aged 18 to 30 and one aged 30 to 39 years, were included in the cohort. Bulk PBMC replicates and cell subsets were isolated from blood drawn at multiple timepoints before and after both primary and secondary immunization. Results the study describes overall, beyond this receptor: Because abundant contaminating clonotypes from the bulk population could be contained in FACS-sorted repertoires, computational filtering was required. Most clones expanded after primary vaccination were re-detected after the booster (approximately 96% of CD4 and around 88% of CD8), suggesting broad memory maintenance. Compared with the primary T-cell response, the secondary T-cell response was weaker but faster, peaking on day 5 rather than day 15. The study included only two donors, which limits how far the findings can be generalized. A small fraction of clonotypes appeared in both the CD4 and CD8 compartments, likely as a result of convergent recombination.

The chain employs TRBV4-3 and TRBJ1-5, with the D gene not confidently named. The sequence was collected from a man aged 18 to 35 who received the YFV17D yellow fever vaccine. Sample: PBMCs, taken on the day of the first yellow fever vaccination. The CDR3: CASRRSTSSNQPQHF. The nucleotide sequence is TGCGCCAGCAGACGGAGCACAAGTAGCAATCAGCCCCAGCATTTT.